This T cell receptor beta chain is from a study of PD-1 blockade in classical Hodgkin lymphoma (TCRdb year 2020). About the study as a whole: Nivolumab dosing was 3 mg/kg intravenously every 2 weeks, continuing until either disease progression or unacceptable toxicity. The study used CyTOF and TCR beta sequencing to define a peripheral blood immune signature of response to PD-1 blockade in classical Hodgkin lymphoma. The paper as a whole reports these results and caveats: Diversity was lower in patients who began nivolumab less than 1 year after ASCT, so these patients were left out of later analyses to avoid confounding by immune reconstitution. Trial patients achieving complete response had baseline diversity similar to newly diagnosed patients, whereas partial responders and progressors had significantly lower diversity. The study was limited to a single clinical trial cohort, and causes of repertoire differences, possibly disease activity or prior therapy, remained undefined. Baseline TCR diversity was reported as lower in newly diagnosed patients than in healthy donors, and lower still in relapsed/refractory patients. By C4D1, a significant rise was seen in CD4+ TCR diversity but not in CD8+ TCR diversity (p=0.0027 vs p=0.16), and the rise was most apparent among complete responders (p=0.02).

With regard to this clone: What antigen it recognizes has not been identified. Nothing much larger sits one base from this clone, and base qualities are not available.

The sample's time point label, decoded: cycle 2 day 1 (C2D1) of nivolumab. All trial patients had relapsed after autologous stem cell transplantation, with cohorts A, B and C differing in prior brentuximab vedotin exposure. A total of 50 to 70 patients with relapsed/refractory classical Hodgkin lymphoma made up the trial cohort, and each patient's best overall response was complete response, partial response or progressive disease. In the multi-cohort phase II CheckMate 205 trial, trial patients received single-agent nivolumab. Best overall response was determined by an independent review committee according to the 2007 International Working Group response criteria. PBMCs from the trial were collected at three points: immediately before nivolumab initiation (C1D1), and during therapy at cycle 2 day 1 and cycle 4 day 1. Peripheral blood was collected in 8 mL Vacutainer Cell Preparation Tubes, from which PBMCs were isolated by centrifugation and then cryopreserved.

The CDR1 and CDR2 encoded by the germline V gene (reference sequence) are PRHDT and FYEKMQ. A distance of 8 bases separates the germline ends of V and J, which lose 1 base and 2 bases respectively. Inclusive of the bounding cysteine and phenylalanine, the CDR3 is 14 residues long. Only CDR3 DNA remains: 42 bases, in frame from the first base. The Qiagen DNeasy kit was used to extract genomic DNA from unsorted PBMCs and from the negatively selected CD4+ and CD8+ fractions. Using primers that anneal to V and J segments, immunoSEQ multiplex PCR amplified the TCR beta CDR3 regions. A synthetic immune receptor repertoire was used to minimize amplification bias, and any remaining bias was removed computationally after sequencing. The authors' analysis ran thus. Repertoire diversity was quantified as the Shannon entropy index using custom Python scripts. Unsorted, CD4+ and CD8+ repertoires were analyzed separately, except for combined analyses in which CD4+ and CD8+ sequences were merged in silico. A clone counted as expanded when the clone's frequency after treatment rose at least 2-fold relative to C1D1, and clones undetected at baseline were given a pseudocount of 0.5. Singleton clones were defined as clones with 0 or 1 copy at C1D1, and non-singleton clones were defined as clones with 2 or more copies. Clones expanded in unsorted samples were labelled as CD4+, CD8+ or unknown by matching protein sequences in sorted samples from the same patient. Wilcoxon tests on paired samples were used to test changes in diversity from C1D1 to C4D1. As stored in TCRdb, this immuneACCESS dataset retains in-frame rearrangements with V and J assigned. A fraction of the clones does not appear; measured against another copy, unresolved V genes explain less than half of the discrepancy, and the remainder lacks a known reason. The DNA gave D and trimming, while V, J and clone size come from that table. The sample contains around 99,000 clones, roughly 79% of them found a single time. The ten largest clones add up to about 16% of the sample.

Here the chain combines TRBV13 and TRBJ1-1, with no confident D gene call. Sequencing was performed on peripheral blood mononuclear cells (PBMCs), taken before the second cycle of nivolumab. The clonotype comes from a human donor with classical Hodgkin lymphoma. The CDR3 reads as follows: CASSLVRSNTEAFF. The DNA sequence is TGTGCCAGCAGCTTAGTTAGGTCTAACACTGAAGCTTTCTTT.